These 14 T cell receptor beta chains share one sample of origin, sequenced in a study of blood T cell repertoires in COVID-19. Clones were read by immunoSEQ multiplex PCR, and TCRdb kept only the in-frame ones, dropping some. The table records 20,000 or so clones, 87% of them present only once. The specimen sequenced was peripheral blood. Every receptor here comes from a human donor with active COVID-19. The donor label of this sample is uncertain.

The rearrangement links TRBV28 to TRBJ1-2; D uncertain. Trimming removed 9 bases at V and 8 bases at J, with 22 bases between. The CDR3 runs 14 residues. Germline values: CDR1 MDHEN, CDR2 SYDVKM. CDR3 residues: CASQMVGGSAGYTF. The CDR3 nucleotides are TGTGCCAGTCAGATGGTAGGAGGATCGGCAGGCTACACCTTC.

The chain carries TRBV10-1 and TRBJ2-1; 15 nucleotides line up with TRBD2. CDR3 length equals 16 residues. V trimming: 6 bases; J trimming: 6 bases; junction bases outside the gene matches: 6. Germline CDR1 and CDR2: WNHNN and SYGVQD (reference sequence). CDR3 sequence reads: CASRRTSGRAANEQFF. The DNA of the CDR3 is TGCGCCAGCAGGAGGACTAGCGGGAGGGCAGCCAATGAGCAGTTCTTC.

V usage is TRBV6-5 and J usage is TRBJ2-2, with a tentative D call TRBD1 (6 bases). Trimming cost V 6 bases and J 6 bases, with 14 bases left between them. The V gene's germline CDR1 is MNHEY and CDR2 SVGAGI. The CDR3 is 14 residues long. CDR3: CASSQHRTAGELFF. CDR3 DNA sequence: TGTGCCAGCAGCCAACATCGGACAGCCGGGGAGCTGTTTTTT.

The chain joins TRBV10-3 to TRBJ2-7; 8 positions agree with TRBD2. Losses at the gene ends were 7 bases for V and 2 bases for J; bases not matched to a gene: 4. CDR1 ENHRY and CDR2 SYGVKD come from the germline V gene. There are 13 residues in the CDR3. In DNA, the CDR3 is TGTGCCATCAAGGAGCGGGAGCCCTACGAGCAGTACTTC. It translates to CAIKEREPYEQYF.

In DNA form, the CDR3 reads TGTGCCAGCAGCCAAAGCCCAGGGGACAGCACTGAAGCTTTCTTT. This encodes CASSQSPGDSTEAFF. The V call is TRBV7-3, the J call TRBJ1-1; 7 bases are shared with TRBD1. The ends lost 5 bases at V and 4 bases at J; junction bases unmatched: 10. This CDR3 has 15 amino acids. Germline values: CDR1 SGHTA, CDR2 FQGTGA.

This chain joins TRBV14 and TRBJ2-3; weak D call: TRBD1 (5 bases). Per germline, CDR1 SGHDN and CDR2 FVKESK. With 10 bases removed from V and 10 bases from J, the gap between germline ends came to 15 bases. This CDR3 spans 11 amino acids. The CDR3 loop reads CAIRLGRAQYF. The CDR3 region has the DNA TGTGCCATTCGACTGGGCAGGGCGCAGTATTTT.

The chain uses TRBV9 and TRBJ1-4; TRBD1 might be the D (5 bases). Per the germline V gene, CDR1 is SGDLS and CDR2 is YYNGEE. V dropped 3 bases and J dropped 2 bases, with 8 bases sitting between them. There are 14 residues in the CDR3. This chain's CDR3 is CASSAGSTNEKLFF. The CDR3 DNA follows: TGTGCCAGCAGCGCAGGGTCCACTAATGAAAAACTGTTTTTT. Variable domain in full (rest from reference TRBV9 and TRBJ1-4): DSGVTQTPKHLITATGQRVTLRCSPRSGDLSVYWYQQSLDQGLQFLIQYYNGEERAKGNILERFSAQQFPDLHSELNLSSLELGDSALYFCASSAGSTNEKLFFGSGTQLSVL.

CDR3 coding DNA: TGTGCCAGCAGCACTAGGGGCCCCTACGAGCAGTACTTC. Translation gives CASSTRGPYEQYF. This rearrangement joins TRBV21-1 to TRBJ2-7; no check of the table's D call, TRBD1, against the DNA was made. TRBV21-1 is a recognized pseudogene. The CDR3 loop spans 13 amino acids.

The chain carries TRBV19 and TRBJ2-3; 9 nucleotides match TRBD1. This CDR3 has 15 amino acids. CDR1 and CDR2 (germline): LNHDA, SQIVND (reference sequence). Trimming cost V 5 bases and J 5 bases; bases outside gene matches: 8. The DNA for the CDR3 is TGTGCCAGTAGTCAAGGACAGGGGATGAGAGATACGCAGTATTTT. As protein: CASSQGQGMRDTQYF.

This clone was observed a few times. V gene TRBV5-8 combines with J gene TRBJ1-1; 8 bases match TRBD1. CDR1 is SGHTS, CDR2 YDEGEE, per germline. The length of the CDR3 is 15 residues. With V trimmed by 5 bases and J by 2 bases, 8 bases remained unmatched. In DNA, the CDR3 is TGTGCCAGCAGAAGATCAGGGGGCTTTAACACTGAAGCTTTCTTT. Protein sequence: CASRRSGGFNTEAFF.

The CDR3 DNA reads TGTGCCAGCAGCTTAACGGGAGGCGGGCACAATGAGCAGTTCTTC. Encoded protein: CASSLTGGGHNEQFF. The chain is built from TRBV11-2 and TRBJ2-1; 7 bases agree with TRBD2. With V trimmed by 2 bases and J by 5 bases, 6 bases remained unmatched. The CDR3 is 15 amino acids. Germline V gene sequence: CDR1 SGHAT, CDR2 FQNNGV. Drawing the rest from reference TRBV11-2 and TRBJ2-1, the complete variable domain is EAGVAQSPRYKIIEKRQSVAFWCNPISGHATLYWYQQILGQGPKLLIQFQNNGVVDDSQLPKDRFSAERLKGVDSTLKIQPAKLEDSAVYLCASSLTGGGHNEQFFGPGTRLTVL.

The CDR3 DNA follows: TGTGCCAGCAGCTTAAGGGCGGGAGCACAAGAGACCCAGTACTTC. It encodes CASSLRAGAQETQYF. The chain links TRBV7-3 to TRBJ2-5, with 7 bases matching TRBD2. After removal of 1 base from V and 2 bases from J, the junction contained 4 bases not matched to a gene. In germline, CDR1 is SGHTA, CDR2 FQGTGA. There are 15 residues in the CDR3.

The chain couples TRBV11-2 to TRBJ2-1; the match to TRBD2 covers 8 bases. V trimming: 2 bases; J trimming: 3 bases; junction bases outside the gene matches: 12. In germline, CDR1 is SGHAT, CDR2 FQNNGV. There are 18 residues in the CDR3. CDR3: CASSLPPGGSPLYNEQFF. The CDR3 nucleotides read TGTGCCAGCAGCTTACCCCCGGGGGGGAGTCCCCTCTACAATGAGCAGTTCTTC.

This clone has only one observation. The chain uses TRBV28 and TRBJ2-7, with TRBD1 identical over 9 bases. CDR1 and CDR2 (germline): MDHEN, SYDVKM. The CDR3 has 14 amino acids. Losses at the gene ends were 5 bases for V and 2 bases for J; bases not matched to a gene: 4. Here the CDR3 reads CASSGTGYAYEQYF. Here the CDR3 DNA reads TGTGCCAGCAGTGGGACAGGGTATGCCTACGAGCAGTACTTC.